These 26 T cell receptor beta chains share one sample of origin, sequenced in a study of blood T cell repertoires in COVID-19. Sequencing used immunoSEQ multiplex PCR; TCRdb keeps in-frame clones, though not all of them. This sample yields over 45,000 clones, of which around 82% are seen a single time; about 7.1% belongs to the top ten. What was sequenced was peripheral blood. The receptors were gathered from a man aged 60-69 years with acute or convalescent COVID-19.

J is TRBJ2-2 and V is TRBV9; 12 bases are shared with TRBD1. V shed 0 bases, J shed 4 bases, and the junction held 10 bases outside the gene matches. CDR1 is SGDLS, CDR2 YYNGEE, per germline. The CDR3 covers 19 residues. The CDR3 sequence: CASSVVSGQGAQGTGELFF. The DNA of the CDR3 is TGTGCCAGCAGCGTAGTGTCGGGACAGGGGGCGCAGGGCACCGGGGAGCTGTTTTTT. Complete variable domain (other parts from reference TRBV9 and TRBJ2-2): DSGVTQTPKHLITATGQRVTLRCSPRSGDLSVYWYQQSLDQGLQFLIQYYNGEERAKGNILERFSAQQFPDLHSELNLSSLELGDSALYFCASSVVSGQGAQGTGELFFGEGSRLTVL.

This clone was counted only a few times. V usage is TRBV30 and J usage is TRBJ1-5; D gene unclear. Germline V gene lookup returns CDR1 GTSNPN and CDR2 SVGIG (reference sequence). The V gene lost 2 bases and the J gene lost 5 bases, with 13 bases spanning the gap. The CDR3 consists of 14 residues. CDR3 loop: CAWSSGREDQPQHF. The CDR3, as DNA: TGTGCCTGGAGTTCAGGACGGGAAGATCAGCCCCAGCATTTT.

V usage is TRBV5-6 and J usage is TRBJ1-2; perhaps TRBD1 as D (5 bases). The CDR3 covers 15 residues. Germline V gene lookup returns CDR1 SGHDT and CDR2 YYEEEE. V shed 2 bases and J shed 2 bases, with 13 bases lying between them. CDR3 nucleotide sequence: TGTGCCAGCAGCTTTCGGGGGAGTTTGAACTATGGCTACACCTTC. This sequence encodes CASSFRGSLNYGYTF. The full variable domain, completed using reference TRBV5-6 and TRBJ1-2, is DAGVTQSPTHLIKTRGQQVTLRCSPKSGHDTVSWYQQALGQGPQFIFQYYEEEERQRGNFPDRFSGHQFPNYSSELNVNALLLGDSALYLCASSFRGSLNYGYTFGSGTRLTVV.

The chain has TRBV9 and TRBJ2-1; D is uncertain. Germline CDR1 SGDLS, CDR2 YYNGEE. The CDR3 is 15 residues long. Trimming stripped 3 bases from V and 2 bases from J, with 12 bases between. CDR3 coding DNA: TGTGCCAGCAGCGGCGCACAGTTTGCCTACAATGAGCAGTTCTTC. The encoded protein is CASSGAQFAYNEQFF.

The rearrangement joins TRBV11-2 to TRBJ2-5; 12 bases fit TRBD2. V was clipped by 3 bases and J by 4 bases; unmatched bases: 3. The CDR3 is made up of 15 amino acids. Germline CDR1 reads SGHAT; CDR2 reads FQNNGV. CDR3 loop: CASSFGLAGPETQYF. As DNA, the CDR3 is TGTGCCAGCAGCTTCGGACTAGCGGGGCCAGAGACCCAGTACTTC.

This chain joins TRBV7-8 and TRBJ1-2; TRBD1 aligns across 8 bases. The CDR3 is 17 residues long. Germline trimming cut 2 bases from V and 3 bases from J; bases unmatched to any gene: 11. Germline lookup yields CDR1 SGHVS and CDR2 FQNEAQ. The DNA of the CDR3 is TGTGCCAGCAGCTTAACGGGGGGTCGGACAGGGCACTATGGCTACACCTTC. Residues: CASSLTGGRTGHYGYTF. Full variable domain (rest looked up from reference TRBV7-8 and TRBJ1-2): GAGVSQSPRYKVAKRGQDVALRCDPISGHVSLFWYQQALGQGPEFLTYFQNEAQLDKSGLPSDRFFAERPEGSVSTLKIQRTQQEDSAVYLCASSLTGGRTGHYGYTFGSGTRLTVV.

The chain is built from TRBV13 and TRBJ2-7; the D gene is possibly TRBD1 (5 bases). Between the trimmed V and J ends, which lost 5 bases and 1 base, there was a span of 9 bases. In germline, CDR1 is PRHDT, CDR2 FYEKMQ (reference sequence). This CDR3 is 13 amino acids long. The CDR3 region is CASSRQFSYEQYF. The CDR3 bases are TGTGCCAGCAGCCGACAGTTTTCCTACGAGCAGTACTTC.

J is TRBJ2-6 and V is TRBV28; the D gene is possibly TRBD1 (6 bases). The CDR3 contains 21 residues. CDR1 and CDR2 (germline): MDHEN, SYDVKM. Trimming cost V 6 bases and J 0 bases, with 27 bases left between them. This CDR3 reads CASRPPGARLKTSSGANVLTF. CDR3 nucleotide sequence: TGTGCCAGCAGACCCCCAGGGGCCCGCCTAAAGACAAGCTCTGGGGCCAACGTCCTGACTTTC.

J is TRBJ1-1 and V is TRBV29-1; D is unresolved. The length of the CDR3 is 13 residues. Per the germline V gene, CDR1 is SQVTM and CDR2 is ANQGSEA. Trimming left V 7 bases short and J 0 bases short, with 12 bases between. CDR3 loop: CSAVTTMNTEAFF. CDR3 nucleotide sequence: TGCAGCGCTGTGACAACCATGAACACTGAAGCTTTCTTT.

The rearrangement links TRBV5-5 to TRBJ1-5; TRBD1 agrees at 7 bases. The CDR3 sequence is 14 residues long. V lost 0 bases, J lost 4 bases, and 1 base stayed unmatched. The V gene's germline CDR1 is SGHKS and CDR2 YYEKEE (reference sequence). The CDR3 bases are TGTGCCAGCAGCTTGGACAGGGGAAATCAGCCCCAGCATTTT. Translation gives CASSLDRGNQPQHF.

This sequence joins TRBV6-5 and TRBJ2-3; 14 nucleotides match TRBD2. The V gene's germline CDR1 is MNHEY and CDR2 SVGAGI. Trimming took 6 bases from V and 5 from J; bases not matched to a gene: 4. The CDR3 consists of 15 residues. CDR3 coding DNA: TGTGCCAGCAGGACTAGCGGGGGGGCGAAAGATACGCAGTATTTT. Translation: CASRTSGGAKDTQYF.

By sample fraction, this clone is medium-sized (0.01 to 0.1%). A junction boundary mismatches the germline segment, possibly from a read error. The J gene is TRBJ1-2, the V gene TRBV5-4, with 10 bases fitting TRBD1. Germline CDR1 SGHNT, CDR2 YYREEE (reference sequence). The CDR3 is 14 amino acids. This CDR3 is CASSLGGTGAKFAF. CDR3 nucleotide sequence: TGTGCCAGCAGCTTGGGAGGGACAGGGGCCAAGTTCGCCTTC.

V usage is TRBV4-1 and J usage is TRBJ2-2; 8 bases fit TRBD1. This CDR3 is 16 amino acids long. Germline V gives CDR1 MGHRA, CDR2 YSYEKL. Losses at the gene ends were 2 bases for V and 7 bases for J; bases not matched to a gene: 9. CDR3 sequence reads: CASSQRTGLGVGELFF. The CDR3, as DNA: TGCGCCAGCAGCCAAAGGACAGGGTTGGGCGTCGGGGAGCTGTTTTTT.

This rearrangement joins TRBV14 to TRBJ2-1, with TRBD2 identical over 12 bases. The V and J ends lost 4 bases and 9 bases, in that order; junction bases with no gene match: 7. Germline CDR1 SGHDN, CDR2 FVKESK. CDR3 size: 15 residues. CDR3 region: CASSPSGGARVEQFF. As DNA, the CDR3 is TGTGCCAGCAGCCCTAGCGGGGGGGCGCGGGTTGAGCAGTTCTTC.

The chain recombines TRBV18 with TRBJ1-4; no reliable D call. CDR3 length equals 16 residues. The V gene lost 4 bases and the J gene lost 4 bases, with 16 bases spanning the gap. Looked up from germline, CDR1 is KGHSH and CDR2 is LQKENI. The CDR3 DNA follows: TGTGCCAGCTCACGGGTCCGGCAGGACTTTAATGAAAAACTGTTTTTT. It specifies CASSRVRQDFNEKLFF.

The CDR3 loop is CASSKGQGASTDTQYF. The CDR3 DNA is TGTGCCAGCAGCAAAGGTCAGGGTGCTAGCACAGATACGCAGTATTTT. This chain joins TRBV21-1 and TRBJ2-3; the tabulated D call, TRBD1, remains unverified against the DNA. TRBV21-1 is flagged as a pseudogene. This CDR3 spans 16 amino acids.

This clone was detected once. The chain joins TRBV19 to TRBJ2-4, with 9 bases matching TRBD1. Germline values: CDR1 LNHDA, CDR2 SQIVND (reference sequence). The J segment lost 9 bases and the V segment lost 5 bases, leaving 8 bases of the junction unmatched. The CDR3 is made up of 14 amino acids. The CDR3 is CASSVQGARGIQYF. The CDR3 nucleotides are TGTGCCAGTAGTGTACAGGGGGCGAGGGGCATTCAGTACTTC.

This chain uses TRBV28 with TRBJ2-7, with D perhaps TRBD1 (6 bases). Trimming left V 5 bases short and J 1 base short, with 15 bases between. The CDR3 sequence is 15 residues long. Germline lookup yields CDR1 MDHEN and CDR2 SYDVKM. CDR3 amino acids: CASSLQGKLSYEQYF. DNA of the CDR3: TGTGCCAGCAGTCTACAGGGAAAACTATCCTACGAGCAGTACTTC.

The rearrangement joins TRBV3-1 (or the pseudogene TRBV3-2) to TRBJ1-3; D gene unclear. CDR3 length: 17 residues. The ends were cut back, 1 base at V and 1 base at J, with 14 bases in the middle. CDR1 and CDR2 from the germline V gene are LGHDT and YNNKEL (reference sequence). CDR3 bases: TGTGCCAGCAGCCAAGGGCCCCAGACGCGGTCTGGAAACACCATATATTTT. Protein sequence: CASSQGPQTRSGNTIYF.

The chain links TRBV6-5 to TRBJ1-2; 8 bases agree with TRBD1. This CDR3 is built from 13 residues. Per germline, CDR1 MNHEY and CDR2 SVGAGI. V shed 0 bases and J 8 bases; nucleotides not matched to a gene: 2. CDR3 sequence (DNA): TGTGCCAGCAGTTACTCATCAGGGGGCGGCTACACCTTC. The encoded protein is CASSYSSGGGYTF.

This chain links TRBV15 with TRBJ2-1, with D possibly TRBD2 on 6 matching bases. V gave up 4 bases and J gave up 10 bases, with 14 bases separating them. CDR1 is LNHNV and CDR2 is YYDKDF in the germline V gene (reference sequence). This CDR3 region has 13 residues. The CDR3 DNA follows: TGTGCCACCAGCATACGGAGGGCTGGGGAGCAGTTCTTC. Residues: CATSIRRAGEQFF.

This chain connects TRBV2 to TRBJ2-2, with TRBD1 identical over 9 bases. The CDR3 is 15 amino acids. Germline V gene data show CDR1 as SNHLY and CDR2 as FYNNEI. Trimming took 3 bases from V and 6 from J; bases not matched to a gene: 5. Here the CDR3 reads CASSELGQGSGELFF. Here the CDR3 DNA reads TGTGCCAGCAGTGAGTTGGGACAGGGCTCCGGGGAGCTGTTTTTT.

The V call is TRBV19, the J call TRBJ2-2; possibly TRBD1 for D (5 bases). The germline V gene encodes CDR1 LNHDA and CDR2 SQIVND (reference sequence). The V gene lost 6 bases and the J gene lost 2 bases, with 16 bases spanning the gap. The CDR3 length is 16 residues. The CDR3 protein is CASRARVIPNTGELFF. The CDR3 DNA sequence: TGTGCCAGTAGGGCCAGGGTCATCCCTAACACCGGGGAGCTGTTTTTT.

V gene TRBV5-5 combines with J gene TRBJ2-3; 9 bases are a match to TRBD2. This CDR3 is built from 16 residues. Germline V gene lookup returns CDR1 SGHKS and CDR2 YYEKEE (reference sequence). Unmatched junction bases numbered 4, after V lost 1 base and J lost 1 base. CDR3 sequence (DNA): TGTGCCAGCAGCTTGCAGCGGGGGGCTCGCACAGATACGCAGTATTTT. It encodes CASSLQRGARTDTQYF.

DNA of the CDR3: TGTGCCAGCAGGCGTCAGGGGTTGGGTGAAAAACTGTTTTTT. This gives the protein CASRRQGLGEKLFF. The rearrangement uses TRBV27 and TRBJ1-4, with D perhaps TRBD1 (6 bases). Germline values: CDR1 MNHEY, CDR2 SMNVEV (reference sequence). V shed 6 bases and J shed 7 bases, with 15 bases lying between them. The CDR3 loop spans 14 amino acids.

The CDR3, as DNA: TGTGCCAGCTCACAAAAGACTAGCGGGGGGACAAATGAGCAGTTCTTC. Its translation: CASSQKTSGGTNEQFF. J is TRBJ2-1 and V is TRBV18; 13 nucleotides line up with TRBD2. The CDR3 has 16 residues. J was trimmed by 7 bases and V by 4 bases; bases with no gene match: 7. Germline V gene sequence: CDR1 KGHSH, CDR2 LQKENI.